The rows below give T cell receptor beta chains drawn from one sample of a study of cytomegalovirus exposure and HLA in healthy donors. Sequencing used immunoSEQ multiplex PCR; TCRdb keeps in-frame clones, though not all of them. This table has about 150,000 clones, around 68% appearing once. The sample comprised PBMCs. These receptors were collected from a man aged 25-45 years in good health and CMV-seropositive. The CDR3 runs from the conserved cysteine through the conserved F or W. D genes are given only for firm matches. Some rows have no size entry. The others give once, few or many, or a class for an expanded clone.

J gene	D gene	clone size	V gene	CDR3 DNA	CDR3 protein
TRBJ2-5	TRBD1	.	TRBV2	TGTGCCAGCAGGGTGGACAGGGGAGGACGAGAGACCCAGTACTTC	CASRVDRGGRETQYF
TRBJ1-4	.	few	TRBV2	TGTGCCAGCAGGATGAGTACCGGACATGGGGAAAAACTGTTTTTT	CASRMSTGHGEKLFF
TRBJ2-1	TRBD2	.	TRBV5-1	TGCGCCAGCAGCTTGGAAGCGGGAGGGCTCTACAATGAGCAGTTCTTC	CASSLEAGGLYNEQFF
TRBJ2-7	.	.	TRBV27	TGTGCCAGCAGTTTCGGGGGTGACGAGCAGTACTTC	CASSFGGDEQYF
TRBJ2-1	.	.	TRBV5-1	TGCGCCAGCAGCTTGCAGGGTACCTACAATGAGCAGTTCTTC	CASSLQGTYNEQFF
TRBJ1-2	.	once	TRBV19	TGTGCCAGTAGCAAGTCGACAGAGCTCCCTAACTATGGCTACACCTTC	CASSKSTELPNYGYTF
TRBJ2-1	.	.	TRBV28	TGTGCCAGCAGTTCAAAACAGTACAATGAGCAGTTCTTC	CASSSKQYNEQFF
TRBJ2-7	TRBD2	.	TRBV9	TGTGCCAGCAGCGCGAACATAGCGGGAGGGCCTTTCGAGCAGTACTTC	CASSANIAGGPFEQYF
TRBJ2-1	TRBD1	once	TRBV5-1	TGCGCCAGCGCCTCGACGACCGGGACAGGGACCTACAATGAGCAGTTCTTC	CASASTTGTGTYNEQFF
TRBJ1-5	.	few	TRBV28	TGTGCCAGCAGGACAGGCACTCAGCCCCAGCATTTT	CASRTGTQPQHF
TRBJ2-5	.	.	TRBV5-1	TGCGCCAGCAGCTTGGAACAGGGAAAGACCCAGTACTTC	CASSLEQGKTQYF
TRBJ1-1	.	.	TRBV5-1	TGCGCCAGCAGCTTGGAACGGGGGGCGGCTGAAGCTTTCTTT	CASSLERGAAEAFF
TRBJ2-7	TRBD1	.	TRBV5-8	TGTGCCAGCAGCTTGGTGGACAGGGGAGACGAGCAGTACTTC	CASSLVDRGDEQYF
TRBJ1-1	.	few	TRBV28	TGTGCCAGCAGCTCTGCGCTGGGAGGGACTGAAGCTTTCTTT	CASSSALGGTEAFF
TRBJ1-5	.	.	TRBV6-5	TGTGCCAGCAGACTCACAGGGCAGGGCAATCAGCCCCAGCATTTT	CASRLTGQGNQPQHF
TRBJ2-7	.	.	TRBV7-8	TGTGCCAGCAGCGTCGACAGAGCCTACGAGCAGTACTTC	CASSVDRAYEQYF
TRBJ1-1	.	.	TRBV28	TGTGCCAGCAGCTCCTTCCGGGATCTTAAATCGTGGATGAACACTGAAGCTTTCTTT	CASSSFRDLKSWMNTEAFF
TRBJ1-1	.	.	TRBV2	TGTGCCAGCATGGTGGACTACGGCACTGAAGCTTTCTTT	CASMVDYGTEAFF
TRBJ1-2	.	.	TRBV9	TGTGCCAGCACTCGGGATCCCGGGGTTGTGCGTGGCTACACCTTC	CASTRDPGVVRGYTF
TRBJ1-1	.	.	TRBV9	TGTGCCAGCAGCGGTCTGGACAGCGTGAACACTGAAGCTTTCTTT	CASSGLDSVNTEAFF
TRBJ2-7	.	.	TRBV2	TGTGCCAGCAGTGAAGTGCCCCAGAGGTTTTCCTACGAGCAGTACTTC	CASSEVPQRFSYEQYF
TRBJ1-2	.	.	TRBV27	TGTGCCAGCAGTCCAGGACAGCACCGGTATGGCTACACCTTC	CASSPGQHRYGYTF
TRBJ2-7	.	.	TRBV6-6	TGTGCCAGCAGTTACCTCCGTCCCGGGACTCAGTACGAGCAGTACTTC	CASSYLRPGTQYEQYF
TRBJ1-1	.	.	TRBV2	TGTGCCAGCAGGGGGACAATGGGACGTGAAGCTTTCTTT	CASRGTMGREAFF
TRBJ1-2	.	few	TRBV28	TGTGCCAGCATCACCGGGGTTCCCGGTGGCTATGGCTACACCTTC	CASITGVPGGYGYTF
TRBJ2-6	.	.	TRBV11-2	TGTGCCAGCAGCTCTGGAGGGGACAGCTCTGGGGCCAACGTCCTGACTTTC	CASSSGGDSSGANVLTF
TRBJ2-1	TRBD2	.	TRBV6-5	TGTGCCAGCAGGACAGCGGGAGCGAATGAGCAGTTCTTC	CASRTAGANEQFF
TRBJ1-2	.	.	TRBV2	TGTGCCAGCAGTACAGGCCCATCGAATGGCTACACCTTC	CASSTGPSNGYTF
TRBJ2-7	TRBD2	few	TRBV27	TGTGCCAGCAGAGTAACCGGGACTAGCGGGAGTAACGAGCAGTACTTC	CASRVTGTSGSNEQYF
TRBJ1-1	TRBD1	.	TRBV30	TGTGCCTGGAGTGTAACGGGGACAGGGAAAACTGAAGCTTTCTTT	CAWSVTGTGKTEAFF
TRBJ2-1	.	.	TRBV19	TGTGCCAGTACCCTAAGATTCGAGCAGTTCTTC	CASTLRFEQFF
TRBJ2-1	.	.	TRBV25-1	TGTGCCAGCAGTTTGGGTGTGCGGCCGTTCTTC	CASSLGVRPFF
TRBJ2-1	TRBD2	few	TRBV10-3	TGTGCCATCAGTGACTTTAGCGGGGCTAATGAGCAGTTCTTC	CAISDFSGANEQFF
TRBJ1-1	.	.	TRBV28	TGTGCCAGCAGTCGTCTCAGGCAGGGCACTGAAGCTTTCTTT	CASSRLRQGTEAFF
TRBJ2-1	.	few	TRBV11-3	TGTGCCAGCAGCCTGGACGAGGCGGGTGAGCAGTTCTTC	CASSLDEAGEQFF
TRBJ2-7	.	.	TRBV6-5	TGTGCCAGCAGTCCTGCCGGGGACGAGCAGTACTTC	CASSPAGDEQYF
TRBJ2-5	TRBD1	.	TRBV11-3	TGTGCCAGCAGCTCGGGACAGGGAGGGGAAGAGACCCAGTACTTC	CASSSGQGGEETQYF
TRBJ1-1	TRBD1	few	TRBV6-5	TGTGCCAGCAGGAGGACAGGGCGCACTGAAGCTTTCTTT	CASRRTGRTEAFF
TRBJ2-5	.	.	TRBV6-5	TGTGCCAGCAGTTGGACGGAAAGCGGAGAGACCCAGTACTTC	CASSWTESGETQYF
TRBJ2-7	TRBD1	.	TRBV6-5	TGTGCCAGCAGTTACTATGGACAGGGCGACGAGCAGTACTTC	CASSYYGQGDEQYF
TRBJ2-7	.	.	TRBV7-9	TGTTCCAGCAGCTTTGCCTTGGGGGGTAGCACCTACGAGCAGTACTTC	CSSSFALGGSTYEQYF
TRBJ2-3	.	.	TRBV2	TGTGCCAGCAGGGGCCCAACAGATACGCAGTATTTT	CASRGPTDTQYF
TRBJ2-7	TRBD2	.	TRBV7-2	TGTGCCAGCAGCCCGGGACTACCCTCCTACGAGCAGTACTTC	CASSPGLPSYEQYF
TRBJ2-7	.	.	TRBV18	TGTGCCAGCTCACCATGGGACAACTCCTACGAGCAGTACTTC	CASSPWDNSYEQYF
TRBJ1-1	TRBD1	.	TRBV29-1	TGCAGCGTGAAACAGGGGGCAATCGACACTGAAGCTTTCTTT	CSVKQGAIDTEAFF
TRBJ2-3	.	.	TRBV15	TGTGCCACCAGCAGCCGGAGGGGTTTGGATACGCAGTATTTT	CATSSRRGLDTQYF
TRBJ1-2	.	.	TRBV7-8	TGTGCCAGCAGCTTAGATTCCGGGATGCGTGGCTACACCTTC	CASSLDSGMRGYTF
TRBJ2-7	TRBD2	.	TRBV11-1	TGTGCCAGCAGCTTATACCGGGAGGGGCACCACGAGCAGTACTTC	CASSLYREGHHEQYF
TRBJ1-2	.	.	TRBV7-8	TGTGCCAGCAGCCTAAGGGACGCGGGGGCCTATGGCTACACCTTC	CASSLRDAGAYGYTF
TRBJ1-1	.	.	TRBV7-9	TGTTCCAGCAGCACAGCCTCCCCTGAAGCTTTCTTT	CSSSTASPEAFF
TRBJ1-3	.	.	TRBV5-1	TGCGCCAGCAGCTTGAGGAGGGGCGTCGGGGTCGGAGGAAACACCATATATTTT	CASSLRRGVGVGGNTIYF
TRBJ1-2	.	.	TRBV5-1	TGCGCCAGCAGCTTGGGAGTAGACTATGGCTACACCTTC	CASSLGVDYGYTF
TRBJ2-2	TRBD1	.	TRBV5-1	TGCGCCAGCAGCTTGCCCCAGGGGGAGTTGGCCGGGGAGCTGTTTTTT	CASSLPQGELAGELFF
TRBJ1-4	TRBD1	once	TRBV7-3	TGTGCCAGCAGCCCCTCAGGGACAGGGAGATTGTTTTTT	CASSPSGTGRLFF